A single T cell receptor beta chain is shown here with its context. No antigen is known for it. V was shortened by 4 bases and J by 3 bases, with 13 bases between the two germline ends. CDR3 length: 14 amino acids. Germline V gene sequence: CDR1 SGHRS, CDR2 YFSETQ. Only in-frame clones appear in the TCRdb table, and some are missing; sequencing was by immunoSEQ multiplex PCR. The data hold about 360,000 clones, with roughly 89% observed a single time. This entry is derived from a study of cytomegalovirus exposure and HLA in healthy donors. Study findings and constraints: Cytomegalovirus-associated status was assigned to 164 TCR beta chains. Confirmation in vitro established that a few CMV-associated chains were specific for CMV antigens.

The J gene is TRBJ1-1, the V gene TRBV5-1; possibly TRBD1 for D (5 bases). The sequenced sample was PBMCs. The clonotype was recovered from a young woman in good health and CMV-seronegative. CDR3 protein: CASSPPTGDTEAFF. CDR3 in DNA: TGCGCCAGCAGCCCCCCCACAGGTGACACTGAAGCTTTCTTT. The full variable domain, in which reference TRBV5-1 and TRBJ1-1 provide the parts outside the CDR3, is KAGVTQTPRYLIKTRGQQVTLSCSPISGHRSVSWYQQTPGQGLQFLFEYFSETQRNKGNFPGRFSGRQFSNSRSEMNVSTLELGDSALYLCASSPPTGDTEAFFGQGTRLTVV.